Each of the 25 T cell receptor beta chains below was sequenced from the same sample in a study of blood T cell repertoires in COVID-19. Repertoires were generated with immunoSEQ multiplex PCR, while TCRdb's copy carries only in-frame clones and drops some. This table holds approximately 130,000 clones, around four fifths found once. Material: peripheral blood. These receptors came from a man at least 80 years old with acute or convalescent COVID-19.

The chain has TRBV19 and TRBJ2-2, with D unclear. Trimming shortened V by 7 bases and J by 2 bases, and 14 bases separated the two germline ends. Germline V lookup: CDR1 LNHDA, CDR2 SQIVND (reference sequence). The length of the CDR3 is 15 residues. This chain's CDR3 is CASKRAMLNTGELFF. In nucleotides, the CDR3 is TGTGCCAGTAAACGCGCCATGCTTAACACCGGGGAGCTGTTTTTT.

This clone is a singleton in its sample. J is TRBJ2-6 and V is TRBV15; 8 bases are a match to TRBD1. The germline V gene encodes CDR1 LNHNV and CDR2 YYDKDF (reference sequence). With V trimmed by 0 bases and J by 0 bases, 16 bases remained unmatched. This CDR3 has 22 amino acids. CDR3 coding DNA: TGTGCCACCAGCAGAGATTTAGGACAGGGTATCGGCGGTAGCTCTGGGGCCAACGTCCTGACTTTC. Its protein product is CATSRDLGQGIGGSSGANVLTF.

The CDR3 loop is CASSDTGTGFTDTQYF. CDR3 nucleotides: TGTGCCAGCAGCGATACCGGGACAGGGTTCACAGATACGCAGTATTTT. This chain uses TRBV2 with TRBJ2-3; 9 bases line up with TRBD1. V lost 6 bases to trimming and J lost 2 bases; unmatched junction nucleotides: 9. The germline CDR1 and CDR2 sequences are SNHLY and FYNNEI. This CDR3 region has 16 residues.

CDR3 bases: TGTGCCAGCAGTGGGAGGGGAGCCAGAAAGGAGCAGTTCTTC. The encoded protein is CASSGRGARKEQFF. The chain uses TRBV7-2 and TRBJ2-1; 7 nucleotides match TRBD2. Germline CDR1 reads SGHTA; CDR2 reads FQGNSA. The junction had 12 bases not matched to a gene; V was cut back by 6 bases and J by 10 bases. The length of the CDR3 is 14 residues.

The V call is TRBV6-5, the J call TRBJ1-2, with a possible D match to TRBD1 (6 bases). The V and J ends lost 7 bases and 4 bases respectively, with 16 bases between them. The CDR3 has 14 amino acids. CDR1 and CDR2 (germline): MNHEY, SVGAGI. For the CDR3, the DNA is TGTGCCAGCAAACTACACAGGGCCGGCTATGGCTACACCTTC. Its protein product is CASKLHRAGYGYTF.

The chain has TRBV27 and TRBJ2-3; a weak D match, TRBD1 (5 bases). V was shortened by 3 bases and J by 3 bases, with 22 bases between the two germline ends. Germline CDR1 MNHEY, CDR2 SMNVEV (reference sequence). The CDR3 sequence is 18 residues long. For the CDR3, the DNA is TGTGCCAGCAGTTTTTCCAGGATTGGATCAGGGTGGACAGATACGCAGTATTTT. This codes for CASSFSRIGSGWTDTQYF.

This clone was observed many times. The DNA for the CDR3 is TGTGCCAGCAGCCAAGGGACTAGCGGCGGTGAGACCCAGTACTTC. Translated, it gives CASSQGTSGGETQYF. The chain is built from TRBV3-1 (or the pseudogene TRBV3-2) and TRBJ2-5, with 10 bases aligning to TRBD2. Unmatched junction bases numbered 4, after V lost 1 base and J lost 5 bases. Germline V gives CDR1 LGHDT, CDR2 YNNKEL (reference sequence). The length of the CDR3 is 15 residues.

The gene calls are TRBV11-3 and TRBJ2-3, with 9 bases fitting TRBD1. Germline assignment: CDR1 SGHNT and CDR2 YENEEA. Trimming removed 5 bases from V and 6 bases from J; junction bases left unmatched: 15. The CDR3 runs to 17 residues. The CDR3 sequence: CASSLGYGQGISDTQYF. CDR3 nucleotide sequence: TGTGCCAGCAGCCTAGGGTACGGACAGGGGATCTCGGATACGCAGTATTTT.

V usage is TRBV19 and J usage is TRBJ2-1; D gene ambiguous. Germline V CDR1 and CDR2: LNHDA, SQIVND (reference sequence). The CDR3 is made up of 15 amino acids. With 3 bases removed from V and 8 bases from J, the gap between germline ends came to 17 bases. This CDR3 reads CASSIIISAADEQFF. The CDR3 DNA is TGTGCCAGTAGTATTATTATATCCGCTGCGGATGAGCAGTTCTTC.

The J gene is TRBJ1-2, the V gene TRBV11-2; 9 nucleotides match TRBD1. Germline CDR1 and CDR2: SGHAT and FQNNGV. J gave up 6 bases and V 6 bases, and 11 bases lay outside the gene matches. The CDR3 contains 15 residues. CDR3 in amino acids: CASRGRTGGADGYTF. Here the CDR3 DNA reads TGTGCCAGCAGAGGGCGTACAGGGGGCGCAGATGGCTACACCTTC.

The chain couples TRBV28 to TRBJ2-5; 8 positions match TRBD2. Unmatched junction bases numbered 12, after V lost 5 bases and J lost 1 base. Germline-derived CDR1 and CDR2 are MDHEN and SYDVKM. The length of the CDR3 is 17 residues. CDR3 in amino acids: CASSAIPQRGTQETQYF. In DNA, the CDR3 is TGTGCCAGCAGTGCAATCCCGCAGCGGGGGACCCAAGAGACCCAGTACTTC.

The J gene is TRBJ1-5, the V gene TRBV7-9; D ambiguous. Trimming pared 2 bases from V and 7 bases from J, leaving 6 bases between. CDR1 and CDR2 from the germline V gene are SEHNR and FQNEAQ (reference sequence). This CDR3 has 12 amino acids. The DNA of the CDR3 is TGTGCCAGCAGCTTACTAGGCCAGCCCCAGCATTTT. Translated: CASSLLGQPQHF.

In its sample, this clone was seen a few times. The chain recombines TRBV19 with TRBJ2-1; 12 bases agree with TRBD2. Trimming removed 4 bases from V and 9 bases from J; junction bases left unmatched: 7. The CDR3 totals 15 residues. Per germline, CDR1 LNHDA and CDR2 SQIVND (reference sequence). In nucleotides, the CDR3 is TGTGCCAGTAGTACGGCTAGCGGGGGGGCCGGTGAGCAGTTCTTC. It encodes CASSTASGGAGEQFF.

This clone occurred a few times. This sequence joins TRBV11-1 and TRBJ2-1; TRBD1 aligns across 12 bases. The germline V gene has CDR1 SGHAT and CDR2 FQDESV (reference sequence). The CDR3 runs 15 residues. V lost 4 bases and J lost 12; bases outside the gene matches: 10. CDR3 residues: CASSSPGQGAVGQFF. CDR3 bases: TGTGCCAGCAGCTCCCCGGGACAGGGGGCAGTGGGGCAGTTCTTC.

Notes on this clone: The sample has other DNA sequences that encode this CDR3 too. The rearrangement uses TRBV12-3 or TRBV12-4 and TRBJ1-2; D is unclear. V was cut by 3 bases and J by 8 bases, with 10 bases left in between. This CDR3 has 12 amino acids. The CDR3 reads CASSFPTGGYTF. DNA of the CDR3: TGTGCCAGCAGTTTCCCGACGGGGGGCTACACCTTC.

The chain carries TRBV2 and TRBJ1-5; 7 bases fit TRBD1. Germline V gives CDR1 SNHLY, CDR2 FYNNEI. The CDR3 is made up of 15 amino acids. V lost 4 bases and J lost 3; bases outside the gene matches: 6. CDR3 DNA sequence: TGTGCCAGCAGTGGGCCAGGGGGAAACAATCAGCCCCAGCATTTT. This codes for CASSGPGGNNQPQHF.

This sequence joins TRBV3-1 (or the pseudogene TRBV3-2) and TRBJ2-2; maybe TRBD1 (5 bases). V gave up 7 bases and J gave up 5 bases, with 14 bases separating them. Germline lookup yields CDR1 LGHDT and CDR2 YNNKEL (reference sequence). CDR3 size: 14 residues. The CDR3 loop reads CASMRTKSTGELFF. The CDR3 DNA follows: TGTGCCAGCATGCGGACAAAATCTACCGGGGAGCTGTTTTTT.

The chain employs TRBV13 and TRBJ1-1; D is perhaps TRBD1 (5 bases). CDR1 and CDR2 (germline): PRHDT, FYEKMQ (reference sequence). Between the trimmed V and J ends, which lost 5 bases and 2 bases, there was a span of 27 bases. The CDR3 is 19 residues long. The CDR3 region is CASSASWRQGVRINTEAFF. The CDR3 region has the DNA TGTGCCAGCAGCGCTTCATGGCGGCAGGGTGTTCGTATAAACACTGAAGCTTTCTTT.

The chain links TRBV27 to TRBJ2-3, with a possible D match to TRBD2 (7 bases). There are 15 residues in the CDR3. Germline CDR1 MNHEY, CDR2 SMNVEV (reference sequence). Deletions cut 4 bases from V and 2 bases from J, with 13 bases between. This chain's CDR3 is CASSSLGGATDTQYF. The DNA of the CDR3 is TGTGCCAGCAGTTCCCTAGGGGGGGCCACAGATACGCAGTATTTT.

The chain couples TRBV20-1 to TRBJ1-5; D call uncertain. The germline V and J ends were trimmed by 3 bases and 6 bases, with 15 bases remaining between them. Germline lookup yields CDR1 DFQATT and CDR2 SNEGSKA (reference sequence). The CDR3 is 14 amino acids. The CDR3 region has the DNA TGCAGTGCTAGTGAGGCGCGAGGAGGTCAGCCCCAGCATTTT. Its translation is CSASEARGGQPQHF.

The J gene is TRBJ2-1, the V gene TRBV7-2, with 15 bases lining up with TRBD2. The germline CDR1 and CDR2 sequences are SGHTA and FQGNSA. Germline trimming cut 6 bases from V and 7 bases from J; bases unmatched to any gene: 7. The length of the CDR3 is 16 residues. CDR3 loop: CASRSAGTSGGNEQFF. The CDR3 bases are TGTGCCAGCAGATCAGCCGGGACTAGCGGGGGGAATGAGCAGTTCTTC.

V is TRBV18 and J is TRBJ2-2; 9 positions match TRBD1. The J segment lost 4 bases and the V segment lost 4 bases, leaving 4 bases of the junction unmatched. Per the germline V gene, CDR1 is KGHSH and CDR2 is LQKENI. The CDR3 contains 15 residues. CDR3 sequence (DNA): TGTGCCAGCTCACTCGGGACAGGGAGCACCGGGGAGCTGTTTTTT. Translating it yields CASSLGTGSTGELFF.

This clone occurred once. The gene calls are TRBV5-1 and TRBJ2-4, with a possible D match to TRBD2 (5 bases). Germline V gene lookup returns CDR1 SGHRS and CDR2 YFSETQ. The CDR3 spans 14 residues. V lost 4 bases and J 8 bases, leaving 16 bases between the germline ends. As DNA, the CDR3 is TGCGCCAGCAGCCCCGCCGGGGTTATGGACATTCAGTACTTC. It encodes CASSPAGVMDIQYF. The whole variable domain, filled in from reference TRBV5-1 and TRBJ2-4, reads KAGVTQTPRYLIKTRGQQVTLSCSPISGHRSVSWYQQTPGQGLQFLFEYFSETQRNKGNFPGRFSGRQFSNSRSEMNVSTLELGDSALYLCASSPAGVMDIQYFGAGTRLSVL.

The gene calls are TRBV19 and TRBJ2-2; possible D gene TRBD2, 5 bases. Trimming cost V 4 bases and J 7 bases, with 19 bases left between them. The CDR3 has 16 amino acids. Per the germline V gene, CDR1 is LNHDA and CDR2 is SQIVND (reference sequence). The CDR3 coding sequence is TGTGCCAGTAGTAACCCTCCGGACGGGGTTTACGGGGAGCTGTTTTTT. This translates into CASSNPPDGVYGELFF. The complete variable domain, with remaining parts taken from reference TRBV19 and TRBJ2-2, reads DGGITQSPKYLFRKEGQNVTLSCEQNLNHDAMYWYRQDPGQGLRLIYYSQIVNDFQKGDIAEGYSVSREKKESFPLTVTSAQKNPTAFYLCASSNPPDGVYGELFFGEGSRLTVL.

The chain joins TRBV7-2 to TRBJ2-2; 7 bases fit TRBD1. V shed 4 bases, J shed 6 bases, and the junction held 5 bases outside the gene matches. Germline V CDR1 and CDR2: SGHTA, FQGNSA. This CDR3 contains 14 residues. CDR3 bases: TGTGCCAGCAGCTCACAGGGGTGGGCCGGGGAGCTGTTTTTT. The encoded protein is CASSSQGWAGELFF.